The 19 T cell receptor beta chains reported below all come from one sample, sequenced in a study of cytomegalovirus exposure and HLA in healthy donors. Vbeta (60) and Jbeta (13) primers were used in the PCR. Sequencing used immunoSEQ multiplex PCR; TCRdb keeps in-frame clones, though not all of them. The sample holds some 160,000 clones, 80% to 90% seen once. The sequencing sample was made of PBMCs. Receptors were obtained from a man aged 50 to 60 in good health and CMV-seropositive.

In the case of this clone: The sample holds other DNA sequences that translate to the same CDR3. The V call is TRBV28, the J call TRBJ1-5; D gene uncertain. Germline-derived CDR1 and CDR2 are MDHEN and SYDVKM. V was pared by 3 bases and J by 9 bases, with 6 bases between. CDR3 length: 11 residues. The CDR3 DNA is TGTGCCAGCAGTTTCCTAGGGCCCCAGCATTTT. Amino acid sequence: CASSFLGPQHF.

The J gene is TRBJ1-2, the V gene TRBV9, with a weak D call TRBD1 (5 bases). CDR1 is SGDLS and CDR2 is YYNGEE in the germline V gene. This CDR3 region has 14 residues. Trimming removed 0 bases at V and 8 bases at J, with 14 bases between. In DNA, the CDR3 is TGTGCCAGCAGCGTAGGGCAGGGCTCTGAAGGCTACACCTTC. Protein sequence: CASSVGQGSEGYTF.

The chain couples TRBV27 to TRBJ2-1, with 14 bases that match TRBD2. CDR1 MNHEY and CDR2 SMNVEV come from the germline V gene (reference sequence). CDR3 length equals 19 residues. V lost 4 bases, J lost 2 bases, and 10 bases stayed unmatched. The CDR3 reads CASSSPGLAGVLAYNEQFF. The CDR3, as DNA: TGTGCCAGCAGTTCGCCGGGACTAGCGGGAGTGTTAGCCTACAATGAGCAGTTCTTC.

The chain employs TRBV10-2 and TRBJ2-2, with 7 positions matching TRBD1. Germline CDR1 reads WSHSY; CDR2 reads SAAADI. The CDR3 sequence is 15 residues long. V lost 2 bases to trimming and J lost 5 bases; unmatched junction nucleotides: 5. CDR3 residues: CASSENRQGTGELFF. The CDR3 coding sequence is TGCGCCAGCAGTGAGAATCGACAGGGAACCGGGGAGCTGTTTTTT.

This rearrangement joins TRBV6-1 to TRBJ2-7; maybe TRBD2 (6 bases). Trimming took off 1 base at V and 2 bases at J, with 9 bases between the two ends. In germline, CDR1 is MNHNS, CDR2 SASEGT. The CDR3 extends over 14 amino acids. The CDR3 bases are TGTGCCAGCAGTGAAGGAGGAGGGACCTACGAGCAGTACTTC. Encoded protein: CASSEGGGTYEQYF.

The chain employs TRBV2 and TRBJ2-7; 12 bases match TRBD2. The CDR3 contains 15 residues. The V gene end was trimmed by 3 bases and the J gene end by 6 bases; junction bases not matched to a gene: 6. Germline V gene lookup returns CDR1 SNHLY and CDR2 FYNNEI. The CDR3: CASSEPSGRAGEQYV. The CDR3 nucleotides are TGTGCCAGCAGTGAGCCTAGCGGGAGGGCCGGCGAGCAGTACGTC.

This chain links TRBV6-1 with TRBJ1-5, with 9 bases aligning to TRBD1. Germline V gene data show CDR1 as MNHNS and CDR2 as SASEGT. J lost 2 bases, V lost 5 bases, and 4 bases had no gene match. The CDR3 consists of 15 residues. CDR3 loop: CASSLDRGGNQPQHF. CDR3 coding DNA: TGTGCCAGCAGTTTGGACAGGGGAGGCAATCAGCCCCAGCATTTT.

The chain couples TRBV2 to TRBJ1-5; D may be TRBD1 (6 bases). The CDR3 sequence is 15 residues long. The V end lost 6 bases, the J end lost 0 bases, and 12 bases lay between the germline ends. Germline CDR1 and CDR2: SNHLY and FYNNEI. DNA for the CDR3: TGTGCCAGCAGGGACGGACAGAATAGCAATCAGCCCCAGCATTTT. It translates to CASRDGQNSNQPQHF.

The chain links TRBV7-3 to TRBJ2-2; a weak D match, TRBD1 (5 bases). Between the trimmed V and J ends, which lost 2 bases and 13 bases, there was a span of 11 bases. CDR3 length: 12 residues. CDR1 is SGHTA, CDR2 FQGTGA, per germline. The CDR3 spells CASSLLGQGLFF. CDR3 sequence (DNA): TGTGCCAGCAGCTTACTGGGCCAGGGGCTGTTTTTT.

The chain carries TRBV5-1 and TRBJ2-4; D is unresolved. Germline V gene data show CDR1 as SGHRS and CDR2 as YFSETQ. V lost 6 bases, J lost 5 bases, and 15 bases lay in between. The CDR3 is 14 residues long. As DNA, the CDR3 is TGCGCCAGCAAGCTTATTGTCGGAGAAAACATTCAGTACTTC. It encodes CASKLIVGENIQYF.

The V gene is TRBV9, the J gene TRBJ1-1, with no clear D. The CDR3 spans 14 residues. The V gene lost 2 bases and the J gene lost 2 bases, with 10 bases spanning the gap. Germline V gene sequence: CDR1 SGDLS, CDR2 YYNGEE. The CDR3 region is CASSVTVSNTEAFF. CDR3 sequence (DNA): TGTGCCAGCAGCGTGACGGTTAGCAACACTGAAGCTTTCTTT.

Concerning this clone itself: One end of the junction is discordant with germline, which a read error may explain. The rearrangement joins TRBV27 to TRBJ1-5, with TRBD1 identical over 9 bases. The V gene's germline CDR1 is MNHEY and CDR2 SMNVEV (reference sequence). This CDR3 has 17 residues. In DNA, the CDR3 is TGTGCCAGCCGGACCGGGACAGGGTGGCCTAGCGATCAGCCCCAGCATTTT. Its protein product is CASRTGTGWPSDQPQHF.

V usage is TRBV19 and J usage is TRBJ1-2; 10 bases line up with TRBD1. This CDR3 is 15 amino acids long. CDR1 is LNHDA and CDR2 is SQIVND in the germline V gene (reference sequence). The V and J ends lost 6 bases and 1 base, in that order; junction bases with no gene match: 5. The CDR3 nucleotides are TGTGCCAGTAGCAAGGGGGACAGGGGTAACTATGGCTACACCTTC. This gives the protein CASSKGDRGNYGYTF. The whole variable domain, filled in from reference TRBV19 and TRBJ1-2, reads DGGITQSPKYLFRKEGQNVTLSCEQNLNHDAMYWYRQDPGQGLRLIYYSQIVNDFQKGDIAEGYSVSREKKESFPLTVTSAQKNPTAFYLCASSKGDRGNYGYTFGSGTRLTVV.

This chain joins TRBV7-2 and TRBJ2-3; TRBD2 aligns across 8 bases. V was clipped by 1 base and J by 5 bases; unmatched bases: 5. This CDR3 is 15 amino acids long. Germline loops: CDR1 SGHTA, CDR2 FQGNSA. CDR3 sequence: CASSLGAGGVDTQYF. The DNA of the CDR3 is TGTGCCAGCAGCTTAGGGGCGGGGGGAGTAGATACGCAGTATTTT.

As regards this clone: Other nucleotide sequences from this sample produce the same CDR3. The CDR3 nucleotides are TGTGCCAGCAGCTTAGGTCTATCCCAGCCCCAGCATTTT. Protein product: CASSLGLSQPQHF. The gene calls are TRBV11-2 and TRBJ1-5; no clear D. This CDR3 has 13 residues. The V end was cut by 1 base, the J end by 7 bases, with 8 bases between. The germline V gene encodes CDR1 SGHAT and CDR2 FQNNGV. Supplemented by reference TRBV11-2 and TRBJ1-5, the full variable domain reads EAGVAQSPRYKIIEKRQSVAFWCNPISGHATLYWYQQILGQGPKLLIQFQNNGVVDDSQLPKDRFSAERLKGVDSTLKIQPAKLEDSAVYLCASSLGLSQPQHFGDGTRLSIL.

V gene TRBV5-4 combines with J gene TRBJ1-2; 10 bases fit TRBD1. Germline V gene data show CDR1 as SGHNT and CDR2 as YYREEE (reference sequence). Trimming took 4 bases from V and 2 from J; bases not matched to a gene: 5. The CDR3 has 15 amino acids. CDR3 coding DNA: TGTGCCAGCAGCACCCGGGACAGGGGAAACTATGGCTACACCTTC. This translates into CASSTRDRGNYGYTF.

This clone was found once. CDR3 sequence (DNA): TGCGCCAGCAGCTACGGACAGGGGTACACTGAAGCTTTCTTT. Protein: CASSYGQGYTEAFF. This chain connects TRBV5-1 to TRBJ1-1, with 9 bases identical to TRBD1. J lost 3 bases, V lost 3 bases, and 3 bases had no gene match. The CDR3 loop spans 14 amino acids. The germline V gene has CDR1 SGHRS and CDR2 YFSETQ.

The DNA of the CDR3 is TGTGCCAGCGGCGGGTGGGGAGATACGCAGTATTTT. Translation: CASGGWGDTQYF. The rearrangement joins TRBV6-6 to TRBJ2-3, with a tentative D call TRBD2 (5 bases). In germline, CDR1 is MNHNY, CDR2 SVGAGI (reference sequence). The CDR3 has 12 amino acids. Trimming took off 8 bases at V and 5 bases at J, with 11 bases between the two ends.

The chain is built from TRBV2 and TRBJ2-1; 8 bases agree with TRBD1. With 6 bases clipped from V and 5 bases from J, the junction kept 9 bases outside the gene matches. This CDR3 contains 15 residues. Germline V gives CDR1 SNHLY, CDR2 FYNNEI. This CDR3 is CASRNTGTGNNEQFF. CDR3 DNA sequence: TGTGCCAGCAGGAACACCGGGACAGGCAACAATGAGCAGTTCTTC.